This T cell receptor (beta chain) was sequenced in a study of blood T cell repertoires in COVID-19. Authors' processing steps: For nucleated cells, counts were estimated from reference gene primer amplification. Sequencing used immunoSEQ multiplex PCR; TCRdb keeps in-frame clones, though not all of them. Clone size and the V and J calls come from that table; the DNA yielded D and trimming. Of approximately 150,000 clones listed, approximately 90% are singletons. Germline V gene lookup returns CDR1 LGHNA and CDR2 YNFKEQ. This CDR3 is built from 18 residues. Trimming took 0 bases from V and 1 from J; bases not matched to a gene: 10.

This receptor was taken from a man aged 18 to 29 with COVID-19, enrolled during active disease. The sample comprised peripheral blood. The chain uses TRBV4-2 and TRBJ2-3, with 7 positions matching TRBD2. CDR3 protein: CASSQEGSGAGGTDTQYF. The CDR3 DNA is TGTGCCAGCAGCCAAGAAGGGTCGGGTGCGGGAGGCACAGATACGCAGTATTTT.